This TCR beta chain was obtained from a study of a mutant IDH1 vaccine in newly diagnosed glioma. Study at large: The study started vaccination 4-6 weeks after radiotherapy alone, or with temozolomide cycles. Standard pretreatment was either radiotherapy, temozolomide, or, for most, radiochemotherapy with temozolomide. General observations from the study: The vaccine induced immune responses, and these occurred in approximately 94% of patients. Top-clonotype changes in peripheral T cells seemed unrelated to pseudoprogression.

Some clones are missing from TCRdb's copy, which holds only in-frame ones; the method was immunoSEQ multiplex PCR. There are roughly 31,000 clones in the sample; about 80% occur only once, and around 29% lies in the top ten. Worth noting for this clone: Its antigen is not identified.

Regarding time point: week 47, end of study. Vaccination comprised doses that each held 300 ug of mutant IDH1 20-mer peptide, plus topical imiquimod. From germline, CDR1 is SGHTA and CDR2 FQGNSA. The CDR3 loop spans 14 amino acids. V lost 5 bases and J 3 bases, leaving 11 bases between the germline ends. Sample: PBMCs, taken from a glioma patient whose treatment included an IDH1 peptide vaccine. The V and J genes are TRBV7-2 and TRBJ2-1, with D uncertain. The clonotype comes from a man aged 25-40 years with glioma. The DNA of the CDR3 is TGTGCCAGCAGCCCCTCTCGGATCTACAATGAGCAGTTCTTC. Its translation: CASSPSRIYNEQFF. Based on the CDR3 plus reference TRBV7-2 and TRBJ2-1, the full variable domain is GAGVSQSPSNKVTEKGKDVELRCDPISGHTALYWYRQSLGQGLEFLIYFQGNSAPDKSGLPSDRFSAERTGGSVSTLTIQRTQQEDSAVYLCASSPSRIYNEQFFGPGTRLTVL.